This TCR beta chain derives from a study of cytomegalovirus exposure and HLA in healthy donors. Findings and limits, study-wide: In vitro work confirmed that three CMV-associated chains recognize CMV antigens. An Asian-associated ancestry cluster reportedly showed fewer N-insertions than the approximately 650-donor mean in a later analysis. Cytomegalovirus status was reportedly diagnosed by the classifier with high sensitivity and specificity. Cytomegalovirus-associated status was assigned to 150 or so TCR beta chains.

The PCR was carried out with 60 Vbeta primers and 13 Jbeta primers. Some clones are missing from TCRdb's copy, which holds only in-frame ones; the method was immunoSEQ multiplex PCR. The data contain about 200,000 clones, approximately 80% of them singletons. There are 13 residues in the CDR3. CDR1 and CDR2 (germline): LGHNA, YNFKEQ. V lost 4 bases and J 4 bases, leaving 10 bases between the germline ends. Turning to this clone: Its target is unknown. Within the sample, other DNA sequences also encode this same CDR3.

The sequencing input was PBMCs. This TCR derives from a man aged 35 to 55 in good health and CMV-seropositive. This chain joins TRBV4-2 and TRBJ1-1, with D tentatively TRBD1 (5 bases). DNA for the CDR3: TGTGCCAGCAGCCCGTTGGGGGGCACTGAAGCTTTCTTT. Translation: CASSPLGGTEAFF.